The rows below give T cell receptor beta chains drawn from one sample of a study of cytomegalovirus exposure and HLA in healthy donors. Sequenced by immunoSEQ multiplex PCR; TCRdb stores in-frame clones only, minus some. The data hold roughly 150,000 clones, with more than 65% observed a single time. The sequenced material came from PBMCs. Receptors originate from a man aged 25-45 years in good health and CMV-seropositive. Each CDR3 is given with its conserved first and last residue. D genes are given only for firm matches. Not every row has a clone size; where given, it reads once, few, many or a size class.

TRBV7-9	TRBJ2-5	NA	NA	CSSSLGSLAQETQYF	TGTTCCAGCAGCTTAGGGTCGCTAGCCCAGGAGACCCAGTACTTC
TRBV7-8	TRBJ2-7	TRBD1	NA	CASSGGQSYEQYF	TGTGCCAGCAGCGGGGGACAGTCCTACGAGCAGTACTTC
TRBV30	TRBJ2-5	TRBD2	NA	CAWSFAGVETQYF	TGTGCCTGGAGTTTCGCGGGAGTGGAGACCCAGTACTTC
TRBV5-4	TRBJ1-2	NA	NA	CASSLVGARGYTF	TGTGCCAGCAGCTTGGTGGGGGCGCGGGGCTACACCTTC
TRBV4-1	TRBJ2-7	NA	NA	CASSQDRESSYEQYF	TGCGCCAGCAGCCAAGATAGGGAGAGCTCCTACGAGCAGTACTTC
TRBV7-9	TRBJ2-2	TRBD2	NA	CSSSSPRLAEYITGELFF	TGTTCCAGCAGCTCGCCTAGACTAGCGGAGTACATCACCGGGGAGCTGTTTTTT
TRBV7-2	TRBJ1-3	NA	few	CASSLAHVGNTIYF	TGTGCCAGCAGCTTAGCACATGTTGGAAACACCATATATTTT
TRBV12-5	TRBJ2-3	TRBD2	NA	CASGPGGTTDTQYF	TGTGCTAGTGGTCCCGGGGGGACCACAGATACGCAGTATTTT
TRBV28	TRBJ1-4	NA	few	CASSLWAAGAFEKLFF	TGTGCCAGCAGTTTATGGGCGGCAGGGGCTTTTGAAAAACTGTTTTTT
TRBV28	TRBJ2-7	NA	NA	CASSSGLLGDEQYF	TGTGCCAGCAGTTCCGGGCTCCTCGGGGACGAGCAGTACTTC
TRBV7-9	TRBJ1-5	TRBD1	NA	CASSRQGQPQHF	TGTGCCAGCAGCCGACAGGGCCAGCCCCAGCATTTT
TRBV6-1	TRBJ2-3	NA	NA	CASSFPIASTDTQYF	TGTGCCAGCAGTTTCCCCATAGCGAGCACAGATACGCAGTATTTT
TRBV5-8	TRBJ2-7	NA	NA	CASSSTLRYEQYF	TGTGCCAGCAGTAGCACTCTTCGGTACGAGCAGTACTTC
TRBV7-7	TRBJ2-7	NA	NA	CASSFRQGDEQYF	TGTGCCAGCAGCTTTCGACAAGGGGACGAGCAGTACTTC
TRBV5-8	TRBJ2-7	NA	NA	CASSRWSGAVYEQYF	TGTGCCAGCAGCCGCTGGTCAGGGGCGGTTTACGAGCAGTACTTC
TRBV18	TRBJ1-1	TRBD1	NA	CASSPGLRDREFSTEAFF	TGTGCCAGCTCACCGGGTCTCCGAGACAGGGAGTTCAGCACTGAAGCTTTCTTT
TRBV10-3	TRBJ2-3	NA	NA	CAIRGASGKNTDTQYF	TGTGCCATCAGGGGGGCGAGCGGGAAGAATACAGATACGCAGTATTTT
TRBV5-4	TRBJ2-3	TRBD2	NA	CASSRLADTDTQYF	TGTGCCAGCAGCCGACTAGCGGATACAGATACGCAGTATTTT
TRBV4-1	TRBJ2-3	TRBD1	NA	CASSSRQGTSGDTQYF	TGCGCCAGCAGCTCCCGACAGGGGACCTCGGGGGATACGCAGTATTTT
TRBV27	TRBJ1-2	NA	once	CASSLGRATYGYTF	TGTGCCAGCAGTTTGGGCAGGGCAACCTATGGCTACACCTTC
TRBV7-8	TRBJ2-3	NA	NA	CASSLEEQGGTDTQYF	TGTGCCAGCAGCTTAGAGGAACAGGGAGGCACAGATACGCAGTATTTT
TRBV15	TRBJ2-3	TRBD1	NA	CATSGGQGEIDTQYF	TGTGCCACCAGCGGGGGACAGGGGGAAATAGATACGCAGTATTTT
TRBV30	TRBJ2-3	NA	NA	CAWLPGLASHTDTQYF	TGTGCCTGGTTACCAGGGCTAGCGAGTCACACAGATACGCAGTATTTT
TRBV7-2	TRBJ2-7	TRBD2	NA	CASSQGTSGWSSYEQYF	TGTGCCAGCAGCCAGGGGACTAGCGGGTGGAGCTCCTACGAGCAGTACTTC
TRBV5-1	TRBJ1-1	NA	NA	CASSSSGGGLNTEAFF	TGCGCCAGCAGCTCGTCGGGGGGGGGCTTGAACACTGAAGCTTTCTTT
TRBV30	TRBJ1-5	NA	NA	CAWSVRRGGNQPQHF	TGTGCCTGGAGTGTACGCCGGGGGGGCAATCAGCCCCAGCATTTT
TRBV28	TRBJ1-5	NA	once	CASSQVSRDQPQHF	TGTGCCAGCAGTCAGGTTTCGAGGGATCAGCCCCAGCATTTT
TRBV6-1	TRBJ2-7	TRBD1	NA	CASSEGAGGQWLEQYF	TGTGCCAGCAGTGAAGGCGCAGGGGGCCAATGGCTGGAGCAGTACTTC
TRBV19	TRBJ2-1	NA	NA	CASSSVFGNEQFF	TGTGCCAGTAGTTCCGTCTTCGGCAATGAGCAGTTCTTC
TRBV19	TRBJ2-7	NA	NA	CASSGRGEGIYEQYF	TGTGCCAGTAGTGGCAGGGGAGAAGGCATCTACGAGCAGTACTTC
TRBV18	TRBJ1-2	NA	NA	CASSPLGDNYGYTF	TGTGCCAGCTCACCATTAGGGGATAACTATGGCTACACCTTC
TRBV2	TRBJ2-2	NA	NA	CASKRENTGELFF	TGTGCCAGCAAGAGGGAGAACACCGGGGAGCTGTTTTTT
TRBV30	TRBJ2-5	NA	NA	CAWSVNARKQETQYF	TGTGCCTGGAGTGTAAACGCCAGAAAGCAAGAGACCCAGTACTTC
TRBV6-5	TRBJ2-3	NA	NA	CASSLGLQFTDTQYF	TGTGCCAGCAGTTTGGGTCTACAGTTCACAGATACGCAGTATTTT
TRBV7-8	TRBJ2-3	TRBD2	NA	CASTVSGRGPSTDTQYF	TGTGCCAGCACCGTTAGCGGGAGGGGTCCTAGCACAGATACGCAGTATTTT
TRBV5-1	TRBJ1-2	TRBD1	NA	CASSQLGQGERYTF	TGCGCCAGCAGCCAACTTGGACAGGGGGAACGCTACACCTTC
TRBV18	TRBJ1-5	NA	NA	CASSPPVGGEPQHF	TGTGCCAGCTCACCACCTGTAGGGGGGGAGCCCCAGCATTTT
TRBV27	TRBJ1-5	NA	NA	CASSVGGRGQPQHF	TGTGCCAGCAGTGTGGGAGGGAGGGGTCAGCCCCAGCATTTT
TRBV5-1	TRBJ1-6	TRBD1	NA	CASSLTGVASPLHF	TGCGCCAGCAGCTTAACAGGGGTGGCTTCACCCCTCCACTTT
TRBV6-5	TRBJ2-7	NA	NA	CASIPPGSQGHEQYF	TGTGCCAGCATTCCCCCGGGTTCTCAGGGCCACGAGCAGTACTTC
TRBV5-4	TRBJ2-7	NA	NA	CASSSQGSSYEQYF	TGTGCCAGCAGCTCACAGGGAAGCTCCTACGAGCAGTACTTC
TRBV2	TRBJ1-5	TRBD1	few	CASSEKTGSNQPQHF	TGTGCCAGCAGTGAGAAGACAGGGAGCAATCAGCCCCAGCATTTT
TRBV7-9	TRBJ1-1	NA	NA	CASSLTAEPQEAFF	TGTGCCAGCAGCTTAACCGCCGAACCGCAGGAAGCTTTCTTT
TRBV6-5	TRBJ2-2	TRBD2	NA	CASSPPGGGAGELFF	TGTGCCAGCAGCCCCCCCGGCGGGGGGGCCGGGGAGCTGTTTTTT
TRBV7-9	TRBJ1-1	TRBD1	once	CASSPGRGTGINTEAFF	TGTGCCAGCAGCCCCGGGAGGGGGACAGGGATAAACACTGAAGCTTTCTTT
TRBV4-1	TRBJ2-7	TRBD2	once	CASSPDTSGRTYEQYF	TGCGCCAGCAGCCCAGATACTAGCGGGAGAACCTACGAGCAGTACTTC